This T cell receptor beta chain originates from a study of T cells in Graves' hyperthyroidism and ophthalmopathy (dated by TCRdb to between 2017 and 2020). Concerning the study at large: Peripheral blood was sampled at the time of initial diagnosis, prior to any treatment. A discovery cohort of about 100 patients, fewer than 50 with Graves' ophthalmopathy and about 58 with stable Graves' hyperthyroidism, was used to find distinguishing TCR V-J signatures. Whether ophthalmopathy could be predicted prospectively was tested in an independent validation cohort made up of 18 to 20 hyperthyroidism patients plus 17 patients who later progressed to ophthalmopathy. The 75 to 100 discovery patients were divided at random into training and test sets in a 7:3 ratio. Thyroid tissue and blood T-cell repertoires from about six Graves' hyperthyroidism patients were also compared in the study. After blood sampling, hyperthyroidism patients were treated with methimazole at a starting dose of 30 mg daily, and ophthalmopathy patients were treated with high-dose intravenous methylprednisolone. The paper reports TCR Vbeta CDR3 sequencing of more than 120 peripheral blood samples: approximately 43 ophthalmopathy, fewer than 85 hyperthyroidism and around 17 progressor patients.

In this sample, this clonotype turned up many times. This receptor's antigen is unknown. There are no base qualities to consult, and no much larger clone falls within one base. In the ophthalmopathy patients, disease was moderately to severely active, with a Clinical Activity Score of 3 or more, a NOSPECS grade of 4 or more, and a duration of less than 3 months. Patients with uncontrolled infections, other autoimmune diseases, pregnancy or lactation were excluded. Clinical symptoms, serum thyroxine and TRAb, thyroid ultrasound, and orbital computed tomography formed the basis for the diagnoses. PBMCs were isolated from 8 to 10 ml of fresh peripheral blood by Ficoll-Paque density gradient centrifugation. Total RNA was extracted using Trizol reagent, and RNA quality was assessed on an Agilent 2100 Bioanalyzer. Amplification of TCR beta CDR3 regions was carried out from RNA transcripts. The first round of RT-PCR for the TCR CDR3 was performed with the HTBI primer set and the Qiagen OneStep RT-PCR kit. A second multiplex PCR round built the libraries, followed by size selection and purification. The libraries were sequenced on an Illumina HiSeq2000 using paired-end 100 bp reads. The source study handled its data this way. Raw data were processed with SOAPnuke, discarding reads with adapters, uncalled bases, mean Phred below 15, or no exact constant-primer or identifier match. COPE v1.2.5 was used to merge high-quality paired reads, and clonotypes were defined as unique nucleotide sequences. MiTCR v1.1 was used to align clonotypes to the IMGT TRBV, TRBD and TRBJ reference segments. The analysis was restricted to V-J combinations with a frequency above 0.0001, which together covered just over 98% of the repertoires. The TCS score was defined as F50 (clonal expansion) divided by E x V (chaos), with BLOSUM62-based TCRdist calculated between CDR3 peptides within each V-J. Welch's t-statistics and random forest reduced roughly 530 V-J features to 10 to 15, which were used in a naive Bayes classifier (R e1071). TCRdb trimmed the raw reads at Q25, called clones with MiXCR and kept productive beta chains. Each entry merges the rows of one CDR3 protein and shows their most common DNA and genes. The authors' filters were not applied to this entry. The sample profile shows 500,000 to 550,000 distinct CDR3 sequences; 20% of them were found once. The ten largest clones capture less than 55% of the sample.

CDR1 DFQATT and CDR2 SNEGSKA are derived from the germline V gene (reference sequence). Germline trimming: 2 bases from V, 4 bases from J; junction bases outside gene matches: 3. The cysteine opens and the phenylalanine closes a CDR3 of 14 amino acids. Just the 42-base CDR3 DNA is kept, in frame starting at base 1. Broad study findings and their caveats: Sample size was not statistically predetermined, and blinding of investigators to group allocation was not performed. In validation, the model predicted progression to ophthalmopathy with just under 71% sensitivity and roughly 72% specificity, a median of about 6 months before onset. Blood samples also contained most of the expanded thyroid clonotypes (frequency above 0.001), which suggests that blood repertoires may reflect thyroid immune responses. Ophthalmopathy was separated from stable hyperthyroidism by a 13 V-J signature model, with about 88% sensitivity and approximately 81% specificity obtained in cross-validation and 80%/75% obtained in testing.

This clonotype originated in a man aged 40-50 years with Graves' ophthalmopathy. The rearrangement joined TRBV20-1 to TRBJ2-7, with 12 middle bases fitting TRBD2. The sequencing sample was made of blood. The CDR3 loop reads CSARPSGGAYEQYF. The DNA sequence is TGCAGTGCTAGACCTAGCGGGGGGGCATACGAGCAGTACTTC.